A single sample gave rise to the 26 T cell receptor beta chains below, sequenced in a study of cytomegalovirus exposure and HLA in healthy donors. PCR used 60 Vbeta primers and 13 Jbeta primers. Sequencing was performed with immunoSEQ multiplex PCR; in TCRdb, only in-frame clones are kept and a portion is missing. The top ten clones hold approximately 2.9% of a sample with some 180,000 clones, more than 65% of them seen once. The sequencing sample was made of PBMCs. Receptors were obtained from a female donor in good health and CMV-seronegative.

The V gene is TRBV4-2, the J gene TRBJ1-1; TRBD1 matches at 7 bases. J gave up 0 bases and V 3 bases, and 4 bases lay outside the gene matches. This CDR3 region has 15 residues. The germline V gene encodes CDR1 LGHNA and CDR2 YNFKEQ. The DNA for the CDR3 is TGTGCCAGCAGCCATATACAGGGGTTGAACACTGAAGCTTTCTTT. This codes for CASSHIQGLNTEAFF.

The gene calls are TRBV4-2 and TRBJ2-7, with a weak D call TRBD2 (6 bases). From germline, CDR1 is LGHNA and CDR2 YNFKEQ. The ends were cut back, 4 bases at V and 1 base at J, with 11 bases in the middle. This CDR3 is built from 14 residues. CDR3 amino acids: CASSLGLLSYEQYF. The CDR3 DNA reads as TGTGCCAGCAGCCTGGGACTCCTTTCCTACGAGCAGTACTTC.

In its sample, this clone was seen a few times. The rearrangement links TRBV5-1 to TRBJ2-5; D may be TRBD2 (6 bases). Germline CDR1 is SGHRS and CDR2 is YFSETQ. The ends were cut back, 4 bases at V and 2 bases at J, with 12 bases in the middle. This CDR3 is built from 14 residues. The CDR3 bases are TGCGCCAGCAGCACCGGGACTCCGCAAGAGACCCAGTACTTC. Translation gives CASSTGTPQETQYF.

The chain recombines TRBV14 with TRBJ1-1; D remains ambiguous. Per germline, CDR1 SGHDN and CDR2 FVKESK. Trimming removed 4 bases from V and 1 base from J, with 16 bases in between. This CDR3 has 16 amino acids. In nucleotides, the CDR3 is TGTGCCAGCAGCCCCCCGGGGTTGGGAGGGAACACTGAAGCTTTCTTT. Amino acids: CASSPPGLGGNTEAFF.

The chain carries TRBV9 and TRBJ1-1; D not resolved. The V end lost 7 bases, the J end lost 5 bases, and 15 bases lay between the germline ends. Per germline, CDR1 SGDLS and CDR2 YYNGEE. This CDR3 region has 13 residues. The CDR3 reads CASSRLLGTEAFF. The CDR3 DNA reads TGTGCCAGCTCCCGACTTTTAGGAACTGAAGCTTTCTTT.

This clone appeared once. The chain combines TRBV15 with TRBJ2-5, with D tentatively TRBD1 (7 bases). Germline V lookup: CDR1 LNHNV, CDR2 YYDKDF (reference sequence). The CDR3 is made up of 15 amino acids. Trimming removed 1 base from V and 4 bases from J, with 13 bases in between. In nucleotides, the CDR3 is TGTGCCACCAGCAGAGGTCGGAGGGGGCGAGAGACCCAGTACTTC. Protein sequence: CATSRGRRGRETQYF.

The chain joins TRBV6-1 to TRBJ2-7; D ambiguous. The CDR3 covers 15 residues. Per the germline V gene, CDR1 is MNHNS and CDR2 is SASEGT. Trimming took 1 base from V and 3 from J, leaving 13 bases between them. The CDR3 sequence: CASSEVGDPLYEQYF. The CDR3 nucleotides are TGTGCCAGCAGTGAAGTTGGAGACCCCCTCTACGAGCAGTACTTC.

The chain joins TRBV5-6 to TRBJ2-2, with D perhaps matching TRBD2 (5 bases). The CDR3 has 17 amino acids. Looked up from germline, CDR1 is SGHDT and CDR2 is YYEEEE. V was shortened by 4 bases and J by 1 base, with 17 bases between the two germline ends. DNA of the CDR3: TGTGCCAGCAGCCCACTTGGGCGGGTGCTGAACACCGGGGAGCTGTTTTTT. Translation: CASSPLGRVLNTGELFF.

The genes are TRBV5-8 and TRBJ2-5, with 12 positions matching TRBD1. The CDR3 is 17 amino acids. V lost 2 bases and J lost 5; bases outside the gene matches: 10. The germline CDR1 and CDR2 sequences are SGHTS and YDEGEE. Here the CDR3 reads CASSFGYRDRGPETQYF. The CDR3 region has the DNA TGTGCCAGCAGCTTTGGTTACCGGGACAGGGGGCCTGAGACCCAGTACTTC.

V is TRBV11-2 and J is TRBJ2-7, with a possible D match to TRBD1 (6 bases). There are 15 residues in the CDR3. CDR1 SGHAT and CDR2 FQNNGV come from the germline V gene. Trimming took off 7 bases at V and 0 bases at J, with 16 bases between the two ends. The CDR3 spells CASTRPGHRSYEQYF. Here the CDR3 DNA reads TGTGCCAGCACCCGACCGGGACACCGCTCCTACGAGCAGTACTTC.

The chain links TRBV7-2 to TRBJ2-1, with 10 bases lining up with TRBD2. Trimming took 3 bases from V and 6 from J; bases not matched to a gene: 5. The CDR3 covers 15 residues. CDR1 SGHTA and CDR2 FQGNSA come from the germline V gene. DNA of the CDR3: TGTGCCAGCAGCTTTCTAGCGGGAGCCTTCAATGAGCAGTTCTTC. Its protein product is CASSFLAGAFNEQFF.

The sample holds a few counts of this clone. Other DNA sequences in the same sample also yield this CDR3. The chain has TRBV29-1 and TRBJ2-5, with TRBD2 matching 8 bases. The ends lost 7 bases at V and 5 bases at J; junction bases unmatched: 18. The CDR3 runs to 16 residues. CDR1 and CDR2 (germline): SQVTM, ANQGSEA. CDR3 bases: TGCAGCGCGGGGGGGGCGGGGACTGTCCCCGCCGAGACCCAGTACTTC. As protein: CSAGGAGTVPAETQYF.

The chain employs TRBV6-5 and TRBJ1-6; 8 nucleotides align to TRBD1. The trim removed 2 bases at V and 8 bases at J, leaving 5 bases unmatched. In germline, CDR1 is MNHEY, CDR2 SVGAGI. CDR3 length: 15 amino acids. The CDR3 DNA sequence: TGTGCCAGCAGTTACGGGGGACAGGTAGATTCACCCCTCCACTTT. Its protein product is CASSYGGQVDSPLHF.

This chain joins TRBV6-6 and TRBJ2-5; D gene ambiguous. Per germline, CDR1 MNHNY and CDR2 SVGAGI (reference sequence). The CDR3 covers 12 residues. Deletions cut 6 bases from V and 5 bases from J, with 10 bases between. The CDR3 DNA follows: TGTGCCAGCAGAGGCCCTAGGGAGACCCAGTACTTC. Translation: CASRGPRETQYF.

V usage is TRBV20-1 and J usage is TRBJ1-1; the D gene is possibly TRBD1 (6 bases). Trimming stripped 5 bases from V and 5 bases from J, with 9 bases between. This CDR3 has 11 amino acids. Germline V gene lookup returns CDR1 DFQATT and CDR2 SNEGSKA (reference sequence). The CDR3 DNA is TGCAGTGCTGTCACAGGGACTGAAGCTTTCTTT. It yields the protein CSAVTGTEAFF.

This rearrangement joins TRBV5-1 to TRBJ2-3; 11 bases map to TRBD2. The V gene's germline CDR1 is SGHRS and CDR2 YFSETQ. This CDR3 spans 18 amino acids. Unmatched junction bases numbered 7, after V lost 1 base and J lost 0 bases. The CDR3 spells CASSLQLAGVSSTDTQYF. The CDR3 DNA follows: TGCGCCAGCAGCTTGCAACTAGCGGGAGTCAGTAGCACAGATACGCAGTATTTT.

This clone was counted once. This chain connects TRBV6-1 to TRBJ2-5; 7 bases match TRBD2. The CDR3 runs to 14 residues. Germline trimming cut 5 bases from V and 0 bases from J; bases unmatched to any gene: 3. Germline CDR1 MNHNS, CDR2 SASEGT. The CDR3 sequence: CASSTGGNQETQYF. CDR3 coding DNA: TGTGCCAGCAGTACCGGGGGGAACCAAGAGACCCAGTACTTC.

This chain uses TRBV7-6 with TRBJ2-3; TRBD2 matches at 9 bases. The CDR3 is 17 residues long. Trimming removed 1 base from V and 3 bases from J; junction bases left unmatched: 8. Germline V gene lookup returns CDR1 SGHVS and CDR2 FNYEAQ. CDR3 bases: TGTGCCAGCAGCTTAGGCCCTAGCGGGGTTATTACAGATACGCAGTATTTT. Translated: CASSLGPSGVITDTQYF. The whole variable domain, filled in from reference TRBV7-6 and TRBJ2-3, reads GAGVSQSPRYKVTKRGQDVALRCDPISGHVSLYWYRQALGQGPEFLTYFNYEAQQDKSGLPNDRFSAERPEGSISTLTIQRTEQRDSAMYRCASSLGPSGVITDTQYFGPGTRLTVL.

Written as DNA, the CDR3 is TGTGCCAGCAGCTTGGTAGGCGGGTATGAAAAACTGTTTTTT. Translation: CASSLVGGYEKLFF. The rearrangement joins TRBV5-6 to TRBJ1-4; D is unresolved. Germline V gene lookup returns CDR1 SGHDT and CDR2 YYEEEE. Trimming cost V 0 bases and J 6 bases, with 9 bases left between them. CDR3 length equals 14 residues.

J is TRBJ2-1 and V is TRBV18; TRBD2 aligns across 7 bases. Trimming removed 3 bases from V and 4 bases from J; junction bases left unmatched: 9. From germline, CDR1 is KGHSH and CDR2 LQKENI. The CDR3 is 16 residues long. Here the CDR3 reads CASSPQSSGSYNEQFF. In DNA form, the CDR3 reads TGTGCCAGCTCACCCCAATCTAGCGGAAGTTACAATGAGCAGTTCTTC.

V usage is TRBV20-1 and J usage is TRBJ2-7, with 7 bases matching TRBD1. CDR3 length: 11 residues. The V and J ends lost 6 bases and 6 bases, in that order; junction bases with no gene match: 5. Germline-derived CDR1 and CDR2 are DFQATT and SNEGSKA (reference sequence). CDR3 coding DNA: TGCAGTGCCCTCGACAGGGTCGAGCAGTACTTC. This translates into CSALDRVEQYF.

This chain joins TRBV29-1 and TRBJ2-1, with a possible D match to TRBD2 (6 bases). Deletions cut 1 base from V and 8 bases from J, with 9 bases between. The germline V gene has CDR1 SQVTM and CDR2 ANQGSEA. The CDR3 totals 12 residues. This CDR3 is CSVEGRADEQFF. The DNA for the CDR3 is TGCAGCGTTGAAGGGAGGGCAGATGAGCAGTTCTTC.

This clone came up a few times. This sequence joins TRBV7-6 and TRBJ2-7, with 10 bases aligning to TRBD1. Germline lookup yields CDR1 SGHVS and CDR2 FNYEAQ. With V trimmed by 6 bases and J by 2 bases, 4 bases remained unmatched. The CDR3 is made up of 14 amino acids. CDR3 coding DNA: TGTGCCAGCAGTTCCGGGACAGGGGCCTACGAGCAGTACTTC. Translated: CASSSGTGAYEQYF. The full variable domain, with the rest looked up from reference TRBV7-6 and TRBJ2-7, is GAGVSQSPRYKVTKRGQDVALRCDPISGHVSLYWYRQALGQGPEFLTYFNYEAQQDKSGLPNDRFSAERPEGSISTLTIQRTEQRDSAMYRCASSSGTGAYEQYFGPGTRLTVT.

The V and J genes are TRBV5-6 and TRBJ2-3; possibly TRBD1 for D (6 bases). V shed 2 bases and J shed 0 bases, with 7 bases lying between them. Germline-derived CDR1 and CDR2 are SGHDT and YYEEEE. This CDR3 region has 14 residues. The chain's CDR3 is CASSLQGSTDTQYF. CDR3 sequence (DNA): TGTGCCAGCAGCTTACAGGGCAGCACAGATACGCAGTATTTT.

The chain is built from TRBV5-1 and TRBJ2-7, with D possibly being TRBD1 (7 bases). Germline V gene lookup returns CDR1 SGHRS and CDR2 YFSETQ. The CDR3 contains 13 residues. Trimming stripped 4 bases from V and 4 bases from J, with 12 bases between. The CDR3 DNA is TGCGCCAGCAGCGGGGGGACAGAGTACGAGCAGTACTTC. This encodes CASSGGTEYEQYF.

The V and J genes are TRBV10-3 and TRBJ2-3, with 7 positions matching TRBD2. The V segment lost 9 bases and the J segment 1 base; nucleotides outside the gene matches: 7. CDR1 ENHRY and CDR2 SYGVKD come from the germline V gene. This CDR3 comprises 14 residues. The CDR3 protein is CAIRLAEGTDTQYF. The CDR3, as DNA: TGTGCCATTCGACTAGCTGAAGGCACAGATACGCAGTATTTT.